This is a list of T cell receptor beta chains from one sample in a study of blood T cell repertoires in COVID-19. The protocol was immunoSEQ multiplex PCR, while the TCRdb copy is restricted to in-frame clones and leaves out a portion. The repertoire includes 300,000 to 350,000 clones, 88% of them detected once, and roughly 1.7% sits in the top ten. Sequenced material: peripheral blood. The receptors originated from a woman aged 25 to 39 with COVID-19, enrolled during active disease. The CDR3 runs from the conserved cysteine through the conserved F or W.

j_call,v_call,cdr3_aa
TRBJ2-3,TRBV3-1/TRBV3-2,CASSHRHSSTDTQYF
TRBJ2-5,TRBV6-6,CASSNGQGEQETQYF
TRBJ2-5,TRBV11-3,CASSSEDPETQYF
TRBJ1-4,TRBV15,CATSRGRGGNEKLFF
TRBJ1-2,TRBV29-1,CSVFGTGDGYTF
TRBJ1-5,TRBV6-5,CASSYAINQPQHF
TRBJ2-1,TRBV6-4,CASSAGLAGSAENEQFF
TRBJ2-3,TRBV2,CASRGEGDTQYF
TRBJ2-1,TRBV5-1,CASSSGQGSPNEQFF
TRBJ2-1,TRBV6-1,CASSEASTGANEQFF
TRBJ1-6,TRBV3-1/TRBV3-2,CASSQGGKGGPLHF
TRBJ2-1,TRBV19,CASSIGDRGHYNEQFF
TRBJ1-1,TRBV24-1,CATSDIGQGAFF
TRBJ2-5,TRBV7-2,CASSLGSPGGPQETQYF
TRBJ1-1,TRBV27,CASSFQGQSTEAFF
TRBJ1-1,TRBV2,CASTTTGGVTEAFF
TRBJ1-5,TRBV27,CASSHRGSNQPQHF
TRBJ2-3,TRBV5-5,CASSPRRDTQYF
TRBJ1-6,TRBV11-2,CASGQGVVHSPLHF
TRBJ2-3,TRBV9,CASSVLWTGLDTQYF
TRBJ1-2,TRBV5-4,CASRLRQEYGYTF
TRBJ1-4,TRBV7-2,CASSTWTGRDEKLFF
TRBJ2-3,TRBV7-9,CASSSTLPGRTDTQYF
TRBJ1-2,TRBV11-2,CASSFIRDRGYTF
TRBJ1-2,TRBV18,CASSPQGGVYNYGYTF
TRBJ1-1,TRBV7-2,CASTIGRAGAFF
TRBJ1-3,TRBV30,CAWSVPGNGGNTIYF
TRBJ1-1,TRBV7-6,CVAVVNTEAFF
TRBJ2-1,TRBV11-3,CASSYPQGGVYNEQFF
TRBJ1-5,TRBV19,CASSPPTGTGAWQPQHF
TRBJ2-1,TRBV7-2,CASSLVAGGVNEQFF
TRBJ1-1,TRBV6-4,CASSDSTGKEAFF
TRBJ2-2,TRBV2,CASSILPSGGELFF
TRBJ2-4,TRBV27,CASSQGQGRIQYF
TRBJ2-6,TRBV5-1,CASSLDTSGANVLTF
TRBJ2-2,TRBV7-2,CASSLTPGYTGELFF
TRBJ2-7,TRBV12-3/TRBV12-4,CASQNTGDYEQYF
TRBJ1-4,TRBV27,CASSFSGGKLFF
TRBJ1-2,TRBV6-1,CASSEGQRPNYGYTF
TRBJ2-1,TRBV18,CASSPSGARSYNEQFF
TRBJ2-1,TRBV9,CASSVVSGSSNEQFF
TRBJ2-7,TRBV11-2,CASSLGGTGGHEQYF
TRBJ1-5,TRBV7-8,CASSPGTGNQPQHF
TRBJ1-6,TRBV6-5,CASSRTDSPLHF
TRBJ2-5,TRBV7-9,CASSWPQDRAGETQYF
TRBJ1-3,TRBV7-2,CASSPGGTLKNTIYF
TRBJ2-2,TRBV6-5,CASSYGSSETGELFF
TRBJ1-2,TRBV6-1,CASSEALRQGWNGYTF
TRBJ2-5,TRBV6-6,CASCLATSVDQETQYF
TRBJ1-2,TRBV4-3,CASSPIGGESAFGYTF
TRBJ1-4,TRBV6-6,CATFRTGLDEKLFF